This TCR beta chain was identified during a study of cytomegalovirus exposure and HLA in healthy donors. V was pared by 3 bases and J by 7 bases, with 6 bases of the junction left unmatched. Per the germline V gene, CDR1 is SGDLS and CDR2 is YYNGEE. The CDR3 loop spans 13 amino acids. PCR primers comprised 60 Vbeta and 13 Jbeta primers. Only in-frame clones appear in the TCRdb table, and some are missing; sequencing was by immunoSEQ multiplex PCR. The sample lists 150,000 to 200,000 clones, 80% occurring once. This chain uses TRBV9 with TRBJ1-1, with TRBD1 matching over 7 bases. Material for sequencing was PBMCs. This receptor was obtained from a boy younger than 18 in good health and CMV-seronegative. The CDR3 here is CASSETGAGEAFF. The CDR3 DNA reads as TGTGCCAGCAGCGAAACAGGGGCGGGTGAAGCTTTCTTT.